In its sample, the clone carrying this T cell receptor beta chain was seen a few times. The sample comes from a study of T-cell reconstitution after alpha-beta-depleted transplantation in children. V was clipped by 5 bases and J by 2 bases, with 9 bases between them. CDR3 length: 13 amino acids. Per the germline V gene, CDR1 is SGHTA and CDR2 is FQGTGA. Preparing the TCRbeta library involved the use of unique molecular identifiers. TCRdb independently ran MiXCR on the PCR reads; one entry per CDR3 protein. The sample includes 450,000 to 600,000 distinct CDR3 sequences, around 20% of them seen just once.

This sequence was found in a human donor who donated a stem cell graft to a child with acute lymphoblastic leukemia. The genes are TRBV7-3 and TRBJ2-5, with D possibly being TRBD1 (6 bases). The source material was PBMCs from the stem cell graft donor, sampled from the stem cell graft. The CDR3 loop is CASSTGQQETQYF. The DNA for the CDR3 is TGTGCCAGCAGCACCGGACAGCAAGAGACCCAGTACTTC.